Below, one T cell receptor (beta chain) is given with its context. Its antigen is not known. The data derive from a study of CD8+CD57+ T cells in acquired aplastic anemia. The study's findings and limits: CD8+ Simpson's diversity showed no significant patient-control difference. A set of 25 to 35 CD8+ CDR3 sequences was shared between patients and controls, and these sequences appeared highly expressed in patients.

In germline, CDR1 is SQVTM, CDR2 ANQGSEA. The V and J ends lost 7 bases and 5 bases respectively, with 8 bases between them. The CDR3 has 10 residues. TCR beta VDJ and CDR3 were profiled, and genomic DNA was the template. TCRdb called the reads again in MiXCR, with one record for every CDR3 protein. The profile shows about 190,000 distinct CDR3 sequences, over 60% of them singletons. Sequenced: sorted CD4+, CD8+, or CD8+CD57+ T cells (not recorded which) from PBMCs. This receptor was identified in a human donor with severe aplastic anemia or a healthy control (not recorded which). The genes are TRBV29-1 and TRBJ1-2, with TRBD1 as a possible D gene (5 bases). Here the CDR3 reads CSAKGYGYTF. The DNA for the CDR3 is TGCAGCGCCAAGGGGTATGGCTACACCTTC. The whole variable domain, remainder taken from reference TRBV29-1 and TRBJ1-2, is SAVISQKPSRDICQRGTSLTIQCQVDSQVTMMFWYRQQPGQSLTLIATANQGSEATYESGFVIDKFPISRPNLTFSTLTVSNMSPEDSSIYLCSAKGYGYTFGSGTRLTVV.